The clone carrying this T cell receptor (beta chain) was counted many times. Antigen specificity is unknown. This record belongs to a study of regulatory T cells in long-lasting Graves disease. Study summary: Newly diagnosed Graves' patients took antithyroid drugs under 3 months. Notes on the study in general: There were preferences for TRBV28, TRBJ1-2 and TRBJ2-5 in persistent disease.

According to the study, TCR beta libraries were built with iRepertoire HTBI primers and CDR3-region Arm-PCR. MiXCR was run by TCRdb on the multiplex PCR reads, yielding one entry per CDR3 protein. The table lists 420,000 or so distinct CDR3 sequences, roughly 15% of them singletons. The time point denotes: newly diagnosed GD, antithyroid drugs for less than 3 months. The TCR library was made from RNA that had been extracted from PBMCs in TRIzol. The CDR3 consists of 15 residues. The V end was cut by 2 bases, the J end by 4 bases, with 11 bases between. CDR1 and CDR2 (germline): MRHNA, SNTAGT. This sample also belongs to another study, concerning T cells in Graves' hyperthyroidism and ophthalmopathy. This second study notes: Model predictions of ophthalmopathy came a median around 6.5 months before onset.

This material consisted of peripheral blood mononuclear cells (PBMCs), taken at new diagnosis, from a patient treated with antithyroid drugs. The sequence was obtained from a woman aged 18-30 years with Graves disease. This chain connects TRBV6-4 to TRBJ2-2; D not resolved. CDR3 DNA: TGTGCCAGCAGTGACAGCCCGGAGAGCACCGGGGAGCTGTTTTTT. The encoded protein is CASSDSPESTGELFF.